These 17 T cell receptor beta chains originate from one sample sequenced in a study of CXCR3-negative and CXCR3-positive naive CD8 T cells. Via 5' RACE with UMI labels, TRB cDNA libraries were prepared. Reprocessing the 5' RACE reads, TCRdb reports a single entry for every CDR3 protein and omits DNA. The sample data list about 66,000 distinct CDR3 sequences. Sequenced material: naive CXCR3- CD8+ T cells from blood. Subset specified: CD45RO-CCR7+CD27+CD95- naive CD8+ T cells lacking CXCR3 (TNR3-). The receptor source for this set is a human donor in good health. Some clones in this sample may be carry-over from other donors' samples.

The CDR3 spells CSVIGWESEQYF. The gene calls are TRBV29-1 and TRBJ2-7; TCRdb indicates TRBD2, and absent DNA this call remains unverified. This CDR3 is built from 12 residues. Germline assignment: CDR1 SQVTM and CDR2 ANQGSEA.

This chain uses TRBV6-2 or TRBV6-3 with TRBJ2-4; TCRdb reports TRBD1, a call that lacks DNA to check it against. CDR1 is MNHEY and CDR2 is SVGEGT in the germline V gene. The CDR3 runs 17 residues. CDR3 amino acids: CASSYLVTGQAKNIQYF.

This chain joins TRBV25-1 and TRBJ2-3. In germline, CDR1 is MGHDK, CDR2 SYGVNS. The CDR3 is made up of 12 amino acids. The CDR3 loop reads CASSEYRDTQYF.

The chain is built from TRBV6-5 and TRBJ2-3; TCRdb designates TRBD1, a call that cannot be tested without DNA. This CDR3 has 13 residues. Germline CDR1 MNHEY, CDR2 SVGAGI. CDR3 sequence: CASTSGYGGTQYF.

V and J are TRBV4-2 and TRBJ1-1. This CDR3 has 18 residues. CDR1 and CDR2 (germline): LGHNA, YNFKEQ. The CDR3 here is CASSQEAGSVTLNTEAFF.

The chain employs TRBV29-1 and TRBJ1-2; TCRdb picks TRBD1, but there is no DNA to check that call. Per germline, CDR1 SQVTM and CDR2 ANQGSEA. The CDR3 covers 13 residues. CDR3 loop: CSATWTGDYGYTF.

The V and J genes are TRBV5-1 and TRBJ2-1; absent DNA, TCRdb's TRBD1 call cannot be checked. The length of the CDR3 is 12 residues. Germline lookup yields CDR1 SGHRS and CDR2 YFSETQ. The CDR3 loop reads CASSLTGYEQFF. The full variable domain, rest sourced from reference TRBV5-1 and TRBJ2-1, is KAGVTQTPRYLIKTRGQQVTLSCSPISGHRSVSWYQQTPGQGLQFLFEYFSETQRNKGNFPGRFSGRQFSNSRSEMNVSTLELGDSALYLCASSLTGYEQFFGPGTRLTVL.

The chain recombines TRBV5-1 with TRBJ2-3; TCRdb picks TRBD1, but there is no DNA to check that call. Germline values: CDR1 SGHRS, CDR2 YFSETQ. The CDR3 totals 14 residues. Here the CDR3 reads CASSLDGDPDTQYF.

This sequence joins TRBV6-2 or TRBV6-3 and TRBJ2-7; TCRdb outputs TRBD1, but without DNA this stays unchecked. The germline gives CDR1 MNHEY, CDR2 SVGEGT. There are 14 residues in the CDR3. The CDR3 protein is CASRGMDTSYEQYF.

The rearrangement joins TRBV5-4 to TRBJ1-2; without DNA, the TCRdb call of TRBD1 cannot be checked. The CDR3 runs 13 residues. Germline values: CDR1 SGHNT, CDR2 YYREEE (reference sequence). CDR3: CASSRDVDYGYTF. Based on the CDR3 plus reference TRBV5-4 and TRBJ1-2, the full variable domain is ETGVTQSPTHLIKTRGQQVTLRCSSQSGHNTVSWYQQALGQGPQFIFQYYREEENGRGNFPPRFSGLQFPNYSSELNVNALELDDSALYLCASSRDVDYGYTFGSGTRLTVV.

The genes are TRBV20-1 and TRBJ1-5; the TRBD1 assignment by TCRdb is unverifiable without DNA. The CDR3 has 15 amino acids. Per germline, CDR1 DFQATT and CDR2 SNEGSKA (reference sequence). The CDR3 spells CSASPQGAPNQPQHF.

The chain has TRBV6-2 or TRBV6-3 and TRBJ2-5. Germline CDR1 MNHEY, CDR2 SVGEGT. This CDR3 contains 18 residues. CDR3 sequence reads: CASSYSKEVSGDQETQYF.

This rearrangement joins TRBV29-1 to TRBJ2-1. Germline V gene data show CDR1 as SQVTM and CDR2 as ANQGSEA. The CDR3 is 14 amino acids. The CDR3 loop reads CSVVERPSYNEQFF.

The rearrangement uses TRBV28 and TRBJ1-1; TCRdb names TRBD1, which stays unverified in the absence of DNA. CDR1 is MDHEN, CDR2 SYDVKM, per germline. The CDR3 contains 15 residues. The CDR3 here is CASSPVGVMNTEAFF. Using reference TRBV28 and TRBJ1-1 for the parts outside the CDR3, the full variable domain is DVKVTQSSRYLVKRTGEKVFLECVQDMDHENMFWYRQDPGLGLRLIYFSYDVKMKEKGDIPEGYSVSREKKERFSLILESASTNQTSMYLCASSPVGVMNTEAFFGQGTRLTVV.

The gene calls are TRBV7-9 and TRBJ1-1; TCRdb designates TRBD1, a call that cannot be tested without DNA. The CDR3 consists of 13 residues. Germline lookup yields CDR1 SEHNR and CDR2 FQNEAQ (reference sequence). The CDR3 loop reads CASSRSLSPEAFF. Combining the CDR3 with reference TRBV7-9 and TRBJ1-1 gives the whole variable domain DTGVSQNPRHKITKRGQNVTFRCDPISEHNRLYWYRQTLGQGPEFLTYFQNEAQLEKSRLLSDRFSAERPKGSFSTLEIQRTEQGDSAMYLCASSRSLSPEAFFGQGTRLTVV.

The V and J genes are TRBV6-2 or TRBV6-3 and TRBJ2-7; TCRdb's assignment of TRBD1 cannot be checked, as there is no DNA. The CDR3 totals 14 residues. The V gene's germline CDR1 is MNHEY and CDR2 SVGEGT. The CDR3 loop reads CASSRRGSSYEQYF.

J is TRBJ2-2 and V is TRBV5-4; TCRdb designates TRBD2, a call that cannot be tested without DNA. The CDR3 consists of 17 residues. Germline V gene lookup returns CDR1 SGHNT and CDR2 YYREEE (reference sequence). The CDR3 protein is CASSSLFGLEQVGELFF.